What follows is one T cell receptor (beta chain) and its context. This specimen belongs to a study of blood T cell repertoires in COVID-19. The overall study: The study drew acute and convalescent COVID-19 samples from the United States, Italy and Spain. From T cells, B-cell-depleted T cells, or PBMCs came the material, which was cDNA or gDNA.

With 4 bases removed from V and 2 bases from J, the gap between germline ends came to 15 bases. The CDR3 runs to 15 residues. Germline V gene lookup returns CDR1 SGDLS and CDR2 YYNGEE. Using immunoSEQ multiplex PCR, the repertoire was profiled, and TCRdb retains in-frame clones only, with some absent. The repertoire includes 90,000 to 120,000 clones, around 86% of them detected once, and approximately 4.1% sits in the top ten. The TCR sequence derives from a woman in her sixties or seventies with acute or convalescent COVID-19. The genes are TRBV9 and TRBJ2-5, with D possibly matching TRBD2 (6 bases). Material: peripheral blood. The CDR3 bases are TGTGCCAGCAGCCGGGGACGGACTAAACAAGAGACCCAGTACTTC. Its protein product is CASSRGRTKQETQYF.